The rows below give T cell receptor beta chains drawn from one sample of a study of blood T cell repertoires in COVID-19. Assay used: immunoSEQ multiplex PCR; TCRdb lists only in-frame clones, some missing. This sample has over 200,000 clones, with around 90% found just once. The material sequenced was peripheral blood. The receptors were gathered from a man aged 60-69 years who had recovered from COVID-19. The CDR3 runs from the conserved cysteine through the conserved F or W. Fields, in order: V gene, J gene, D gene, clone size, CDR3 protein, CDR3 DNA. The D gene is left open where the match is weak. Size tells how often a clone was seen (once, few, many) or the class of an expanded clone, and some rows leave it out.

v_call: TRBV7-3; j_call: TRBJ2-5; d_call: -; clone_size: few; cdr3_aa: CASSLSYPGTQYF; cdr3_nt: TGTGCCAGCAGCTTATCGTACCCCGGGACCCAGTACTTC
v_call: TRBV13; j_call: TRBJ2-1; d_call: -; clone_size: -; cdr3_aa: CASTPRALYNEQFF; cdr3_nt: TGTGCCAGCACCCCTAGAGCCCTCTACAATGAGCAGTTCTTC
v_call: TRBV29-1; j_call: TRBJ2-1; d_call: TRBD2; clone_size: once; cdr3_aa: CSVRASGHNEQFF; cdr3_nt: TGCAGCGTTCGGGCTAGCGGACACAATGAGCAGTTCTTC
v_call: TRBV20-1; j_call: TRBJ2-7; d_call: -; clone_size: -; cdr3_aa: CSASRSTYEQYF; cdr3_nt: TGCAGTGCTAGTAGGAGTACCTACGAGCAGTACTTC
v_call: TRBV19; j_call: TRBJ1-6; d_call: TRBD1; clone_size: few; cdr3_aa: CASSTRDRDSPLHF; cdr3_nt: TGTGCCAGTAGTACCCGGGACAGAGATTCACCCCTCCACTTT
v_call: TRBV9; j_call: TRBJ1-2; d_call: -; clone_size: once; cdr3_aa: CATTSPGSYGYTF; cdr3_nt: TGTGCCACCACGAGCCCGGGAAGCTATGGCTACACCTTC
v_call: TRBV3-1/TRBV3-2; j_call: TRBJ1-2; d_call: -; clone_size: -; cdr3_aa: CASSQPSWEGHYGYTF; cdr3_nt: TGTGCCAGCAGCCAACCCAGTTGGGAGGGACACTATGGCTACACCTTC
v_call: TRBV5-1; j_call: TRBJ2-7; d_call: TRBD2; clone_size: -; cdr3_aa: CASSLTLAGGPYEQYF; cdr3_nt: TGCGCCAGCAGCTTAACCTTAGCGGGAGGGCCTTACGAGCAGTACTTC
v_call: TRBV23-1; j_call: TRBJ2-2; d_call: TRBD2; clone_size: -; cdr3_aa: CASSQVGPRGGANTGELFF; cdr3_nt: TGCGCCAGCAGTCAAGTGGGGCCTCGCGGGGGGGCGAACACCGGGGAGCTGTTTTTT
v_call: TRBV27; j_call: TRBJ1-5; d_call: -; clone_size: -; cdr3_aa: CASSRWSGNQPQHF; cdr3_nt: TGTGCCAGCAGTAGGTGGAGTGGCAATCAGCCCCAGCATTTT
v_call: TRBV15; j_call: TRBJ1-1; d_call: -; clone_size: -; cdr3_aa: CATSRTTTLNTEAFF; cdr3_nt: TGTGCCACCAGCAGAACTACTACACTGAACACTGAAGCTTTCTTT